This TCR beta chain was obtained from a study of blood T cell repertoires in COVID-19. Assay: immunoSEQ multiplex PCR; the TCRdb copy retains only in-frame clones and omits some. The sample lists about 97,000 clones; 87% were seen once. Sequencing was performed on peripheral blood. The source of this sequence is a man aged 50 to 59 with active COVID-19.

CDR3 nucleotides: TGTGCCAGCAACGAACTAGCGGGGGGGACCTACAATGAGCAGTTCTTC. Residues: CASNELAGGTYNEQFF. The chain employs TRBV5-4 and TRBJ2-1; 13 bases fit TRBD2. Germline V gives CDR1 SGHNT, CDR2 YYREEE (reference sequence). The CDR3 is 16 residues long. The V gene end was trimmed by 6 bases and the J gene end by 2 bases; junction bases not matched to a gene: 5.